This TCR beta chain originates from a study of cytomegalovirus exposure and HLA in healthy donors. This clone was seen just once. The donors belonged to the roughly 110-subject validation cohort, separate from the 666-subject first cohort. The data were produced by immunoSEQ multiplex PCR, yet TCRdb's version contains in-frame clones alone and is incomplete. The table includes about 200,000 clones, around 84% detected once. Germline assignment: CDR1 SEHNR and CDR2 FQNEAQ (reference sequence). The CDR3 is 16 residues long. V lost 4 bases, J lost 7 bases, and 9 bases stayed unmatched. This receptor was taken from a woman aged 25 to 45 in good health and CMV-seropositive. Sequenced material: PBMCs. The chain employs TRBV7-9 and TRBJ2-1, with 11 bases matching TRBD1. For the CDR3, the DNA is TGTGCCAGCAGCTCCCGGGACAGGGGGGTTGAAAATGAGCAGTTCTTC. As protein: CASSSRDRGVENEQFF.